Shown below are 30 T cell receptor beta chains from a single sample sequenced in a study of blood T cell repertoires in COVID-19. Clones were read by immunoSEQ multiplex PCR, and TCRdb kept only the in-frame ones, dropping some. Of some 250,000 clones in the sample, approximately 90% were seen once. Sequenced: peripheral blood. The source of these receptors is a woman between 40 and 55 years old who had recovered from COVID-19.

The chain recombines TRBV6-2 or TRBV6-3 with TRBJ1-5; no firm D call. CDR1 MNHEY and CDR2 SVGEGT come from the germline V gene. The CDR3 sequence is 15 residues long. Trimming stripped 7 bases from V and 3 bases from J, with 16 bases between. The CDR3 is CASTPPNRHNQPQHF. CDR3 in DNA: TGTGCCAGCACCCCGCCCAACAGACACAATCAGCCCCAGCATTTT.

The chain links TRBV5-1 to TRBJ2-2; no clear D gene. The CDR3 has 16 amino acids. V lost 0 bases, J lost 3 bases, and 12 bases lay in between. In germline, CDR1 is SGHRS, CDR2 YFSETQ. The CDR3 here is CASSLAGGADTGELFF. In DNA, the CDR3 is TGCGCCAGCAGCTTGGCCGGCGGAGCCGACACCGGGGAGCTGTTTTTT.

This clone appeared a few times. This chain connects TRBV20-1 to TRBJ1-5, with unresolved D. V was pared by 3 bases and J by 2 bases, with 8 bases between. Germline loops: CDR1 DFQATT, CDR2 SNEGSKA (reference sequence). The CDR3 covers 13 residues. CDR3 DNA sequence: TGCAGTGCTAGTGAAGGAGGCAATCAGCCCCAGCATTTT. The encoded protein is CSASEGGNQPQHF.

The J gene is TRBJ2-2, the V gene TRBV18; D call uncertain. The CDR3 runs 15 residues. V was trimmed by 3 bases and J by 5 bases, leaving 13 bases between them. Germline values: CDR1 KGHSH, CDR2 LQKENI. The CDR3 is CASSPQLGSTGELFF. The DNA for the CDR3 is TGTGCCAGCTCACCGCAACTCGGGTCAACCGGGGAGCTGTTTTTT.

J is TRBJ1-2 and V is TRBV29-1; TRBD1 agrees at 7 bases. With 7 bases clipped from V and 7 bases from J, the junction kept 9 bases outside the gene matches. This CDR3 spans 12 amino acids. Germline CDR1 and CDR2: SQVTM and ANQGSEA. CDR3 protein: CSADVGGSGYTF. CDR3 bases: TGCAGCGCGGACGTAGGGGGCTCTGGCTACACCTTC.

The rearrangement links TRBV3-1 (or the pseudogene TRBV3-2) to TRBJ1-1; unclear D gene. Trimming pared 4 bases from V and 0 bases from J, leaving 18 bases between. CDR1 LGHDT and CDR2 YNNKEL come from the germline V gene (reference sequence). The CDR3 runs 17 residues. CDR3 sequence (DNA): TGTGCCAGCAGCCCGATCCCCATCATACGGGTGAACACTGAAGCTTTCTTT. It encodes CASSPIPIIRVNTEAFF.

The chain couples TRBV19 to TRBJ2-2, with a possible D match to TRBD2 (7 bases). Germline lookup yields CDR1 LNHDA and CDR2 SQIVND (reference sequence). The V gene lost 6 bases and the J gene lost 6 bases, with 17 bases spanning the gap. The CDR3 has 15 amino acids. The CDR3 DNA follows: TGTGCCAGTAGAACCCGGGGGGCCGGGGCCGGGGAGCTGTTTTTT. Protein sequence: CASRTRGAGAGELFF.

The chain carries TRBV7-3 and TRBJ2-4; 9 positions agree with TRBD1. Per germline, CDR1 SGHTA and CDR2 FQGTGA. This CDR3 spans 13 amino acids. Trimming cost V 2 bases and J 7 bases; bases outside gene matches: 0. Here the CDR3 reads CASSLGTGNIQYF. CDR3 coding DNA: TGTGCCAGCAGCTTAGGGACAGGGAACATTCAGTACTTC.

This clone was found once. V is TRBV7-2 and J is TRBJ1-5; D may be TRBD1 (6 bases). The CDR3 is 18 residues long. The germline V gene has CDR1 SGHTA and CDR2 FQGNSA. Trimming shortened V by 5 bases and J by 2 bases, and 22 bases separated the two germline ends. The CDR3 bases are TGTGCCAGCAGCGCCCCGGCAGGGGCCACCTATGGCAATCAGCCCCAGCATTTT. Translation gives CASSAPAGATYGNQPQHF.

This clone was recorded only once. The J gene is TRBJ1-1, the V gene TRBV18; a possible D gene is TRBD1 (5 bases). The CDR3 runs 16 residues. Per germline, CDR1 KGHSH and CDR2 LQKENI. Trimming removed 0 bases at V and 1 base at J, with 12 bases between. CDR3 sequence: CASSPPSQGPNTEAFF. The CDR3 DNA is TGTGCCAGCTCACCACCTTCCCAGGGCCCGAACACTGAAGCTTTCTTT.

V gene TRBV6-5 combines with J gene TRBJ1-6; 10 bases line up with TRBD1. J gave up 6 bases and V 2 bases, and 4 bases lay outside the gene matches. CDR1 is MNHEY and CDR2 is SVGAGI in the germline V gene. The length of the CDR3 is 16 residues. CDR3 nucleotide sequence: TGTGCCAGCAGTTACACCCGGGACAGGGGTAATTCACCCCTCCACTTT. Its protein product is CASSYTRDRGNSPLHF.

The rearrangement joins TRBV24-1 to TRBJ2-7; TRBD2 matches at 8 bases. The J segment lost 4 bases and the V segment lost 3 bases, leaving 4 bases of the junction unmatched. The germline V gene encodes CDR1 KGHDR and CDR2 SFDVKD. The CDR3 loop spans 14 amino acids. CDR3 sequence: CATSDPRGGYEQYF. The CDR3 DNA reads as TGTGCCACCAGTGATCCCCGGGGGGGTTACGAGCAGTACTTC.

The chain employs TRBV7-2 and TRBJ1-3; D is perhaps TRBD1 (6 bases). Germline loops: CDR1 SGHTA, CDR2 FQGNSA. V lost 4 bases and J lost 2, with 15 bases in between. This CDR3 spans 16 amino acids. The DNA of the CDR3 is TGTGCCAGCAGCTCCTTCCCAGGGGTGGCTGGAAACACCATATATTTT. Translating it yields CASSSFPGVAGNTIYF.

The V and J genes are TRBV2 and TRBJ2-2; D is ambiguous. V lost 3 bases to trimming and J lost 0 bases, with 11 bases between them. The CDR3 loop spans 16 amino acids. In germline, CDR1 is SNHLY, CDR2 FYNNEI. The DNA of the CDR3 is TGTGCCAGCAGTGAGGCCCTGGTATCGAACACCGGGGAGCTGTTTTTT. It codes for CASSEALVSNTGELFF.

V usage is TRBV19 and J usage is TRBJ1-1, with TRBD1 as a possible D gene (5 bases). The CDR3 is made up of 12 amino acids. Germline lookup yields CDR1 LNHDA and CDR2 SQIVND (reference sequence). Trimming took off 8 bases at V and 11 bases at J, with 18 bases between the two ends. As DNA, the CDR3 is TGTGCCAGTTCCAAGGGCCAGGGAAGGGCTTTCTTT. Translating gives CASSKGQGRAFF.

The chain uses TRBV28 and TRBJ2-1, with D unresolved. Trimming took 2 bases from V and 4 from J, leaving 12 bases between them. This CDR3 is built from 15 residues. Germline V gene sequence: CDR1 MDHEN, CDR2 SYDVKM. The CDR3 region has the DNA TGTGCCAGCAGTTTAACTGGTCGGTATTACAATGAGCAGTTCTTC. Protein product: CASSLTGRYYNEQFF.

A few counts support this clone. J is TRBJ2-1 and V is TRBV27; possibly TRBD2 for D (6 bases). Per the germline V gene, CDR1 is MNHEY and CDR2 is SMNVEV (reference sequence). Between the trimmed V and J ends, which lost 5 bases and 7 bases, there was a span of 21 bases. The CDR3 contains 16 residues. CDR3 in DNA: TGTGCCAGCAGTCCCCTGCGTAGGACCCGGGGGAATGAGCAGTTCTTC. Its translation: CASSPLRRTRGNEQFF.

The chain uses TRBV11-3 and TRBJ2-2, with 7 positions matching TRBD2. CDR1 is SGHNT and CDR2 is YENEEA in the germline V gene. Trimming cost V 5 bases and J 0 bases; bases outside gene matches: 6. The CDR3 sequence is 16 residues long. CDR3 nucleotides: TGTGCCAGCAGCCCGTCGACTAGCACGAACACCGGGGAGCTGTTTTTT. This translates into CASSPSTSTNTGELFF.

This chain links TRBV10-1 with TRBJ1-5, with D unresolved. CDR1 is WNHNN and CDR2 is SYGVQD in the germline V gene (reference sequence). The CDR3 contains 20 residues. Trimming removed 5 bases from V and 1 base from J, with 27 bases in between. The CDR3 DNA sequence: TGCGCCAGCAGTCGGGGTACAGAACACCTCTTCTGCCCGAGCAATCAGCCCCAGCATTTT. It encodes CASSRGTEHLFCPSNQPQHF.

A single count supports this clone. The V gene is TRBV29-1, the J gene TRBJ1-2; weak D call: TRBD1 (6 bases). This CDR3 has 14 amino acids. The germline V and J ends were trimmed by 8 bases and 0 bases, with 16 bases remaining between them. In germline, CDR1 is SQVTM, CDR2 ANQGSEA. DNA of the CDR3: TGCAGCCTGGGGGGGGCGGGAGCTAACTATGGCTACACCTTC. It encodes CSLGGAGANYGYTF.

V is TRBV19 and J is TRBJ1-2; no clear D. Germline-derived CDR1 and CDR2 are LNHDA and SQIVND (reference sequence). The CDR3 runs 13 residues. Trimming took off 5 bases at V and 8 bases at J, with 15 bases between the two ends. The CDR3 DNA follows: TGTGCCAGTAGTTATAGGTCGCCGGGGGGCTACACCTTC. The encoded protein is CASSYRSPGGYTF.

V and J are TRBV11-1 and TRBJ1-4; D remains unclear. The germline CDR1 and CDR2 sequences are SGHAT and FQDESV (reference sequence). This CDR3 has 11 amino acids. Trimming took 6 bases from V and 7 from J, leaving 6 bases between them. The CDR3 loop is CASSTGEKLFF. As DNA, the CDR3 is TGTGCCAGCAGTACGGGTGAAAAACTGTTTTTT.

The V gene is TRBV29-1, the J gene TRBJ1-4, with D unresolved. Germline CDR1 is SQVTM and CDR2 is ANQGSEA. The CDR3 sequence is 11 residues long. Trimming cost V 7 bases and J 2 bases, with 5 bases left between them. The chain's CDR3 is CSARTNEKLFF. In nucleotides, the CDR3 is TGCAGCGCCCGGACTAATGAAAAACTGTTTTTT.

V usage is TRBV19 and J usage is TRBJ1-1; 8 bases map to TRBD1. Germline trimming cut 6 bases from V and 0 bases from J; bases unmatched to any gene: 6. The CDR3 contains 15 residues. Germline V gene data show CDR1 as LNHDA and CDR2 as SQIVND (reference sequence). The CDR3 DNA reads TGTGCCAGTAGACGGACAGGGAACATGAACACTGAAGCTTTCTTT. This codes for CASRRTGNMNTEAFF.

This rearrangement joins TRBV6-2 or TRBV6-3 to TRBJ2-1, with 11 nucleotides matching TRBD2. Trimming took 6 bases from V and 4 from J; bases not matched to a gene: 11. Looked up from germline, CDR1 is MNHEY and CDR2 is SVGEGT. The CDR3 contains 17 residues. For the CDR3, the DNA is TGTGCCAGCAGCGATCCCGGGACTAGCGGCCCATACAATGAGCAGTTCTTC. Translated, it gives CASSDPGTSGPYNEQFF.

This clone has more than one count but fewer than ten. V and J are TRBV5-1 and TRBJ2-7, with 7 positions matching TRBD1. CDR1 SGHRS and CDR2 YFSETQ come from the germline V gene. V shed 0 bases and J 6 bases; nucleotides not matched to a gene: 6. This CDR3 spans 14 amino acids. The CDR3 sequence is CASSLGQGVGEQYF. Written as DNA, the CDR3 is TGCGCCAGCAGCTTGGGACAGGGAGTAGGCGAGCAGTACTTC.

The chain uses TRBV14 and TRBJ1-2; tentative D call: TRBD1 (6 bases). The germline V gene encodes CDR1 SGHDN and CDR2 FVKESK. V dropped 4 bases and J dropped 5 bases, with 11 bases sitting between them. The CDR3 length is 13 residues. The CDR3 sequence: CASSPGTFYGYTF. The CDR3 DNA reads TGTGCCAGCAGCCCCGGGACATTTTATGGCTACACCTTC.

The rearrangement uses TRBV6-2 or TRBV6-3 and TRBJ1-5; D not resolved. V was clipped by 5 bases and J by 4 bases, with 9 bases between them. Germline CDR1 is MNHEY and CDR2 is SVGEGT. CDR3 length: 13 residues. CDR3 DNA: TGTGCCAGCAGTGACCGGGGAAATCAGCCCCAGCATTTT. Protein sequence: CASSDRGNQPQHF.

The chain joins TRBV15 to TRBJ2-1; 7 bases line up with TRBD2. Germline loops: CDR1 LNHNV, CDR2 YYDKDF (reference sequence). Trimming took 0 bases from V and 6 from J; bases not matched to a gene: 11. The CDR3 covers 17 residues. The CDR3 region is CATSRDRGTISVNEQFF. The CDR3 nucleotides read TGTGCCACCAGCAGAGATCGGGGGACTATAAGCGTCAATGAGCAGTTCTTC.

This chain links TRBV5-1 with TRBJ2-3, with TRBD2 identical over 13 bases. The junction had 8 bases not matched to a gene; V was cut back by 4 bases and J by 6 bases. CDR1 and CDR2 from the germline V gene are SGHRS and YFSETQ. The CDR3 is made up of 16 amino acids. DNA of the CDR3: TGCGCCAGCAGCGACCGGACTAGCGGGAGTGCGGATACGCAGTATTTT. Translating gives CASSDRTSGSADTQYF.